Listed below are T cell receptor beta chains from one sample, sequenced in a study of T cell responses to AZD1222 COVID-19 vaccine. TCRdb keeps only in-frame clones here, not all; method: immunoSEQ multiplex PCR. Of approximately 150,000 clones listed, 70% to 90% were seen once; the top ten hold roughly 5.1%. Sample: peripheral blood, taken 28 days after the second AZD1222 dose. The receptors here all came from an adult who received the AZD1222 COVID-19 vaccine. Both conserved end residues are part of each CDR3. The order of the fields is clone size, D gene, J gene, V gene, CDR3 DNA, CDR3 protein. D genes are given only for firm matches. Only some rows state a clone size, as once, few, many or a class for expanded clones.

.,.,TRBJ1-3,TRBV3-1/TRBV3-2,TGTGCCAGCAGCCAGGGTGCGCAGGGAGCTGGAAACACCATATATTTT,CASSQGAQGAGNTIYF
.,TRBD1,TRBJ1-1,TRBV14,TGTGCCAGCAGCCAACTCCCACTCGGGACAGGCACTGAAGCTTTCTTT,CASSQLPLGTGTEAFF
.,.,TRBJ2-7,TRBV11-2,TGTGCCAGCAGCTTAGGGTTTTTGGGGGAGCAGTACTTC,CASSLGFLGEQYF
.,.,TRBJ2-1,TRBV21-1,.,CASVGWASGSCDEQFF
.,TRBD1,TRBJ1-5,TRBV28,TGTGCCAGCAGTCGAGGGGTAGGGGGCAGAAGCAATCAGCCCCAGCATTTT,CASSRGVGGRSNQPQHF
.,.,TRBJ2-1,TRBV5-1,TGCGCCAGCAGCTTGGCCGTAAGTGTTAATGAGCAGTTCTTC,CASSLAVSVNEQFF
.,TRBD1,TRBJ2-1,TRBV4-1,TGCGCCAGCAGCCAAGGACAGGGAGCAGCCAATGAGCAGTTCTTC,CASSQGQGAANEQFF
.,.,TRBJ1-6,TRBV2,TGTGCCAGCCGGTCCTATAATTCACCCCTCCACTTT,CASRSYNSPLHF
.,.,TRBJ2-1,TRBV24-1,TGTGCCACCAGTGACCCCCCAGTGCCTGAGCAGTTCTTC,CATSDPPVPEQFF
.,.,TRBJ1-3,TRBV28,TGTGCCAGCAGTTTACGACCATCTGGAAACACCATATATTTT,CASSLRPSGNTIYF
.,TRBD1,TRBJ2-7,TRBV24-1,TGTGCCACCAGTGATCGGACAGGGGGAAAGTACGAGCAGTACTTC,CATSDRTGGKYEQYF
.,.,TRBJ2-5,TRBV5-1,TGCGCCAGCAGCTTGAATCGATTGGAGACCCAGTACTTC,CASSLNRLETQYF
.,TRBD2,TRBJ2-7,TRBV10-3,TGTGCCATCAGTGAGTCCACTAGCGGGAGACCATCCTACGAGCAGTACTTC,CAISESTSGRPSYEQYF
.,.,TRBJ1-2,TRBV11-2,TGTGCCAGCAGCTTAGGTCGCCAGGAGAACTATGGCTACACCTTC,CASSLGRQENYGYTF
.,TRBD1,TRBJ1-1,TRBV28,TGTGCCAGCAGAGGACAGGGTGAAGCTTTCTTT,CASRGQGEAFF
.,TRBD1,TRBJ2-2,TRBV12-5,TGTGCTAGTGGCCGAGGGACAGGGCAAAACACCGGGGAGCTGTTTTTT,CASGRGTGQNTGELFF
.,.,TRBJ2-5,TRBV10-3,TGTGCCATCAGCCCCATGGGGTCGGAGACCCAGTACTTC,CAISPMGSETQYF
once,.,TRBJ1-2,TRBV28,TGTGCCAGCAGTTTCGGGGGGCGGAGTAACTATGGCTACACCTTC,CASSFGGRSNYGYTF
.,.,TRBJ2-7,TRBV19,TGTGCCAGTAGTATCCCAGGGCGCGAGCAGTACTTC,CASSIPGREQYF
.,.,TRBJ1-2,TRBV5-4,TGTGCCAGCAGCCTTACCGGTCCCTATGGCTACACCTTC,CASSLTGPYGYTF
few,.,TRBJ2-3,TRBV7-9,TGTGCCAGCAGCTACACAGATACGCAGTATTTT,CASSYTDTQYF